The following is a T cell receptor (beta chain) sequence with its context. The source of the sample is a study of blood T cell repertoires in COVID-19. Under the authors' procedure: Quantification of nucleated cells was approximated via reference gene primer amplification. Repertoires were generated with immunoSEQ multiplex PCR, while TCRdb's copy carries only in-frame clones and drops some. The DNA gave D and trimming, while V, J and clone size come from that table. The sample yields around 330,000 clones, approximately 90% seen once. Cohort assignment relied on participant-reported clinical history. The specimen was PBMCs or T cells enriched from blood (not recorded which). The clonotype originates from a woman aged 18-30 years who had recovered from COVID-19.

The CDR3 nucleotides read TGCGCCAGCAGCGCCCCAAGGTATTCTAGTTGGGAGACCCAGTACTTC. It specifies CASSAPRYSSWETQYF. This chain joins TRBV4-3 and TRBJ2-5, with no clear D. The V gene lost 5 bases and the J gene lost 5 bases, with 21 bases spanning the gap. The CDR3 totals 16 residues. CDR1 is LGHNA, CDR2 YSLEER, per germline.